The rows below give T cell receptor beta chains drawn from one sample of a study of T cells of healthy individuals. TCRdb itself ran the 5' RACE reads through MiXCR, one entry per CDR3 protein. Of about 57,000 distinct CDR3 sequences listed, about 16% were seen once; the top ten hold about 4.7%. These receptors originate from a human donor in good health. Each CDR3 is given with its conserved first and last residue. Fields, in order: D gene, V gene, J gene, clone size, CDR3 DNA, CDR3 protein. A D gene is named only where the DNA matches it firmly. Rows may omit the clone size; those that give it use once, few, many or a size class.

>.|TRBV11-1|TRBJ2-3|.
TGTGCCAGCAGCGTCCTACTAGGATGGACAGATACGCAGTATTTT
CASSVLLGWTDTQYF
>.|TRBV5-1|TRBJ1-3|few
TGCGCCAGCAGCTTGGACGGAACCAACTTCTCTGGAAACACCATATATTTT
CASSLDGTNFSGNTIYF
>TRBD2|TRBV2|TRBJ2-4|few
TGTGCCAGCATAGCGGGTCTAGCCAAAAACATTCAGTACTTC
CASIAGLAKNIQYF
>TRBD2|TRBV28|TRBJ2-5|many
TGTGCCAGCAGTCTCCGACTAGCGGAAGAGACCCAGTACTTC
CASSLRLAEETQYF
>.|TRBV20-1|TRBJ2-6|few
TGCAGTGCTAGCGCCGTCTTAGGACAAAAATCTGGGGCCAACGTCCTGACTTTC
CSASAVLGQKSGANVLTF
>.|TRBV29-1|TRBJ2-1|many
TGCAGCGTTGTGGGGGTTGAGCAGTTCTTC
CSVVGVEQFF
>.|TRBV2|TRBJ2-1|.
TGTGCCAGCATAGGGCAGGTCTACAATGAGCAGTTCTTC
CASIGQVYNEQFF
>.|TRBV24-1|TRBJ2-5|few
TGTGCCACCAGTGATAGGGCGGGGACCCAGTACTTC
CATSDRAGTQYF
>.|TRBV7-2|TRBJ1-6|.
TGTGCCAGCAGCTGGAGGGGAAGAGGAGGGAATTCACCCCTCCACTTT
CASSWRGRGGNSPLHF
>.|TRBV6-5|TRBJ1-3|.
TGTGCCAGCAGTTACCGGGACGGATACTCTGGAAACACCATATATTTT
CASSYRDGYSGNTIYF